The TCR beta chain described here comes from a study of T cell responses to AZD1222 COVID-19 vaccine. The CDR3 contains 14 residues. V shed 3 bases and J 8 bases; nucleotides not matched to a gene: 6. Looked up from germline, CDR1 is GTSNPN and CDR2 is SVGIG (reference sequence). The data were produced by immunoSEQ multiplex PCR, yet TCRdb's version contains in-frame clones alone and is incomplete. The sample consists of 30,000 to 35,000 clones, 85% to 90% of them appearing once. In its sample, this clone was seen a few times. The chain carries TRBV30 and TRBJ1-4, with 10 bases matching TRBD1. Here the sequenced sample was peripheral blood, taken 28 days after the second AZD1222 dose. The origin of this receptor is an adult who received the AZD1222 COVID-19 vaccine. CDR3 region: CAWSVGTGDEKLFF. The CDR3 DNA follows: TGTGCCTGGAGCGTCGGGACAGGGGACGAAAAACTGTTTTTT.